This T cell receptor (beta chain) was identified in a study of T-cell memory formation after mild COVID-19. Background on the study: TCR clustering was largely donor specific. General study results and limits: Still unconfirmed is whether the second-wave clones peaking on day 37 recognized SARS-CoV-2. Later expanders leaned CD4+, whereas day 15 to 85 contracting clones were balanced CD4/CD8.

Turning to this clonotype: The target antigen is unknown.

5'RACE with constant-segment primers yielded barcoded, UMI-tagged TCR alpha and TCR beta cDNA libraries. TCRdb independently ran MiXCR on the 5' RACE reads; one entry per CDR3 protein. The table has about 400,000 distinct CDR3 sequences, about a sixth seen once; the top ten hold around a fifth. The CDR3 has 15 amino acids. The junction had 11 bases not matched to a gene; V was cut back by 5 bases and J by 7 bases. Germline-derived CDR1 and CDR2 are LNHDA and SQIVND (reference sequence). The clonotype comes from a man younger than 35 who had mild COVID-19 (a few samples of this study predate the infection). Cell type and time point are not known. Sequencing input: PBMCs or a T cell subset sorted from them (not recorded which). V usage is TRBV19 and J usage is TRBJ2-3; the match to TRBD2 covers 8 bases. The CDR3 DNA follows: TGTGCCAGTAGTCCCCCGGGAGGGGCGTACCATACGCAGTATTTT. It is translated as CASSPPGGAYHTQYF.